This entry lists 32 T cell receptor beta chains sequenced from one sample in a study of T cells in tumors after PD-1 blockade. Sequenced by immunoSEQ multiplex PCR; TCRdb stores in-frame clones only, minus some. The table shows around 60,000 clones, with around 80% occurring only once. Sequences were derived from PBMCs, sampled before anti-PD-1 treatment. The receptors were sampled from a human donor with basal cell carcinoma.

The rearrangement uses TRBV4-1 and TRBJ1-4; D is possibly TRBD1 (6 bases). With 3 bases removed from V and 10 bases from J, the gap between germline ends came to 21 bases. Germline CDR1 and CDR2: MGHRA and YSYEKL. This CDR3 is 16 amino acids long. This chain's CDR3 is CASSHGPLQETGKLFF. The CDR3 DNA reads as TGCGCCAGCAGCCATGGCCCCCTACAGGAGACAGGAAAACTGTTTTTT.

There are a few counts of this clone. The chain links TRBV5-1 to TRBJ2-3; weak D call: TRBD1 (6 bases). This CDR3 has 14 residues. V was pared by 4 bases and J by 2 bases, with 11 bases between. Germline CDR1 is SGHRS and CDR2 is YFSETQ. The CDR3, as DNA: TGCGCCAGCAGCCCGGACAGTCACACAGATACGCAGTATTTT. Amino acid sequence: CASSPDSHTDTQYF.

V and J are TRBV3-1 (or the pseudogene TRBV3-2) and TRBJ2-2; 9 bases line up with TRBD1. Germline V gene sequence: CDR1 LGHDT, CDR2 YNNKEL (reference sequence). V was clipped by 4 bases and J by 5 bases; unmatched bases: 11. This CDR3 is 17 amino acids long. The CDR3 coding sequence is TGTGCCAGCAGCCCCTACCGGGACAGGGCCCGGACCGGGGAGCTGTTTTTT. Amino acids: CASSPYRDRARTGELFF.

The V call is TRBV30, the J call TRBJ1-1; D unresolved. The ends were cut back, 0 bases at V and 1 base at J, with 9 bases in the middle. This CDR3 has 14 residues. Germline CDR1 reads GTSNPN; CDR2 reads SVGIG (reference sequence). CDR3 bases: TGTGCCTGGAGTGTATTCGCCGGGAACACTGAAGCTTTCTTT. Its protein product is CAWSVFAGNTEAFF.

The chain carries TRBV20-1 and TRBJ2-3; the match to TRBD2 covers 11 bases. Germline trimming cut 3 bases from V and 3 bases from J; bases unmatched to any gene: 8. The germline CDR1 and CDR2 sequences are DFQATT and SNEGSKA (reference sequence). The CDR3 consists of 16 residues. The CDR3 loop reads CSASTSGGSLTDTQYF. The DNA for the CDR3 is TGCAGTGCTAGTACTAGCGGGGGCTCTTTAACAGATACGCAGTATTTT.

This chain connects TRBV29-1 to TRBJ1-2; TRBD1 might be the D (5 bases). Trimming removed 3 bases from V and 0 bases from J, with 14 bases in between. This CDR3 is 15 amino acids long. In germline, CDR1 is SQVTM, CDR2 ANQGSEA. The CDR3 loop is CSVDRGGIANYGYTF. As DNA, the CDR3 is TGCAGCGTTGACCGCGGGGGAATCGCTAACTATGGCTACACCTTC.

The J gene is TRBJ1-2, the V gene TRBV25-1; D call uncertain. Germline V gene data show CDR1 as MGHDK and CDR2 as SYGVNS. This CDR3 spans 13 amino acids. Trimming took off 3 bases at V and 8 bases at J, with 13 bases between the two ends. The CDR3 region has the DNA TGTGCCAGCAGTGAGTTCCAGTCAGGAGGCTACACCTTC. This gives the protein CASSEFQSGGYTF.

This clone was picked up one time. The DNA for the CDR3 is TGTGCCAGCCAAAGGCAGGGAAGTGGCGGCTACACCTTC. It is translated as CASQRQGSGGYTF. The chain uses TRBV11-1 and TRBJ1-2, with TRBD1 as a possible D gene (5 bases). This CDR3 is 13 amino acids long. Deletions cut 8 bases from V and 8 bases from J, with 18 bases between. Germline values: CDR1 SGHAT, CDR2 FQDESV (reference sequence). Filled out from reference TRBV11-1 and TRBJ1-2, the complete variable domain reads EAEVAQSPRYKITEKSQAVAFWCDPISGHATLYWYRQILGQGPELLVQFQDESVVDDSQLPKDRFSAERLKGVDSTLKIQPAELGDSAMYLCASQRQGSGGYTFGSGTRLTVV.

This clone was recorded only once. This rearrangement joins TRBV20-1 to TRBJ2-7; the match to TRBD2 covers 9 bases. J was trimmed by 6 bases and V by 3 bases; bases with no gene match: 12. Germline lookup yields CDR1 DFQATT and CDR2 SNEGSKA (reference sequence). This CDR3 comprises 15 residues. The CDR3 DNA is TGCAGTGCTAGTTCGAGCGGGGGGATGTTTGCCGAGCAGTACTTC. This gives the protein CSASSSGGMFAEQYF.

The genes are TRBV5-1 and TRBJ2-5, with a possible D match to TRBD2 (6 bases). The V end lost 1 base, the J end lost 5 bases, and 18 bases lay between the germline ends. CDR1 and CDR2 from the germline V gene are SGHRS and YFSETQ. CDR3 length equals 16 residues. Here the CDR3 reads CASSLRIQARGETQYF. CDR3 in DNA: TGCGCCAGCAGCTTGCGGATACAGGCTCGGGGGGAGACCCAGTACTTC.

V gene TRBV19 combines with J gene TRBJ2-3; possibly TRBD2 for D (7 bases). Trimming shortened V by 0 bases and J by 5 bases, and 12 bases separated the two germline ends. This CDR3 region has 15 residues. The germline gives CDR1 LNHDA, CDR2 SQIVND (reference sequence). This chain's CDR3 is CASSIEAGAGDTQYF. In nucleotides, the CDR3 is TGTGCCAGTAGTATAGAGGCGGGGGCGGGAGATACGCAGTATTTT.

This chain connects TRBV5-1 to TRBJ1-1, with 12 bases fitting TRBD1. Germline CDR1 and CDR2: SGHRS and YFSETQ. This CDR3 region has 17 residues. After removal of 4 bases from V and 3 bases from J, the junction contained 10 bases not matched to a gene. The CDR3 sequence: CASSPRGQGALDTEAFF. In nucleotides, the CDR3 is TGCGCCAGCAGCCCCCGGGGACAGGGGGCATTGGACACTGAAGCTTTCTTT.

In DNA, the CDR3 is TGCAGCGTTGCAGCGACACCTAACACTGAAGCTTTCTTT. Encoded protein: CSVAATPNTEAFF. V and J are TRBV29-1 and TRBJ1-1; D uncertain. The V end was cut by 4 bases, the J end by 2 bases, with 11 bases between. Looked up from germline, CDR1 is SQVTM and CDR2 is ANQGSEA. The CDR3 runs 13 residues.

V usage is TRBV6-1 and J usage is TRBJ2-2; TRBD1 might be the D (6 bases). CDR3 length equals 16 residues. V shed 3 bases and J shed 4 bases, with 15 bases lying between them. Per the germline V gene, CDR1 is MNHNS and CDR2 is SASEGT. The CDR3 reads CASSEILGAGTGELFF. Written as DNA, the CDR3 is TGTGCCAGCAGTGAGATTTTGGGGGCGGGCACCGGGGAGCTGTTTTTT.

A word on this clone: The same CDR3 arises from other DNA sequences in this sample as well. The chain joins TRBV6-5 to TRBJ2-5, with 7 positions matching TRBD1. The V segment lost 6 bases and the J segment 1 base; nucleotides outside the gene matches: 2. CDR3 length: 13 residues. CDR1 is MNHEY, CDR2 SVGAGI, per germline. In nucleotides, the CDR3 is TGTGCCAGCAGGCGACAGGGCCAAGAGACCCAGTACTTC. It is translated as CASRRQGQETQYF.

The chain is built from TRBV16 and TRBJ1-4; 7 nucleotides match TRBD1. The CDR3 consists of 15 residues. CDR1 is KGHSY, CDR2 FQNENV, per germline. V gave up 5 bases and J gave up 0 bases; unmatched junction bases: 3. CDR3 bases: TGTGCCAGCAGCGTTGGGACAGCAACTAATGAAAAACTGTTTTTT. This encodes CASSVGTATNEKLFF.

The genes are TRBV6-5 and TRBJ1-2; TRBD1 agrees at 8 bases. Germline V gene lookup returns CDR1 MNHEY and CDR2 SVGAGI. Unmatched junction bases numbered 12, after V lost 6 bases and J lost 6 bases. The CDR3 runs to 15 residues. CDR3: CASSARQGRSHGYTF. The CDR3 region has the DNA TGTGCCAGCAGCGCGCGACAGGGGAGATCCCATGGCTACACCTTC.

Ten or more counts support this clone. The V and J genes are TRBV5-4 and TRBJ1-2, with D possibly matching TRBD1 (5 bases). This CDR3 region has 15 residues. CDR1 SGHNT and CDR2 YYREEE come from the germline V gene (reference sequence). Trimming removed 3 bases from V and 3 bases from J, with 15 bases in between. CDR3: CASSSKPDSHYGYTF. CDR3 DNA: TGTGCCAGCAGCTCCAAACCCGACAGCCACTATGGCTACACCTTC.

This rearrangement joins TRBV25-1 to TRBJ2-3; TRBD2 might be the D (6 bases). V was trimmed by 1 base and J by 2 bases, leaving 10 bases between them. CDR3 length: 15 amino acids. CDR1 and CDR2 from the germline V gene are MGHDK and SYGVNS. The CDR3 spells CASSESGLNTDTQYF. The CDR3 nucleotides read TGTGCCAGCAGTGAATCTGGACTAAACACAGATACGCAGTATTTT. The full variable domain, rest sourced from reference TRBV25-1 and TRBJ2-3, is EADIYQTPRYLVIGTGKKITLECSQTMGHDKMYWYQQDPGMELHLIHYSYGVNSTEKGDLSSESTVSRIRTEHFPLTLESARPSHTSQYLCASSESGLNTDTQYFGPGTRLTVL.

This chain uses TRBV19 with TRBJ1-5; 9 bases are shared with TRBD1. V shed 5 bases and J 1 base; nucleotides not matched to a gene: 6. The germline V gene encodes CDR1 LNHDA and CDR2 SQIVND (reference sequence). This CDR3 has 16 residues. The CDR3 here is CASSRDRDASNQPQHF. DNA for the CDR3: TGTGCCAGTAGTCGGGACAGGGATGCGAGCAATCAGCCCCAGCATTTT.

V is TRBV9 and J is TRBJ1-2; unclear D gene. The CDR3 spans 13 residues. The germline CDR1 and CDR2 sequences are SGDLS and YYNGEE. Trimming pared 7 bases from V and 4 bases from J, leaving 14 bases between. This chain's CDR3 is CASRGESFYGYTF. The CDR3, as DNA: TGTGCCAGCCGCGGTGAAAGTTTCTATGGCTACACCTTC.

The DNA for the CDR3 is TGTGCCAGCAGTTGGCAGGGGAGAGGGACCCAGTACTTC. It is translated as CASSWQGRGTQYF. The chain recombines TRBV12-3 or TRBV12-4 with TRBJ2-5; possible D gene TRBD1, 6 bases. This CDR3 region has 13 residues. Trimming left V 4 bases short and J 7 bases short, with 13 bases between.

This clone appeared a few times. The sample carries other DNA sequences with the same CDR3. CDR3 DNA sequence: TGTGCCAGCAGTTTGTCTGGGAATGGCTACACCTTC. As protein: CASSLSGNGYTF. The V gene is TRBV12-3 or TRBV12-4, the J gene TRBJ1-2; D gene unclear. The CDR3 extends over 12 amino acids. V was pared by 3 bases and J by 6 bases, with 8 bases between.

This clone was counted between two and nine times. This rearrangement joins TRBV21-1 to TRBJ1-6; the table gives TRBD1 as D, unverified against the DNA. TRBV21-1 is reported as a pseudogene. The CDR3 totals 14 residues. The CDR3 DNA sequence: TGTGCCACGGGGACAGGTGGCCTTATTTCACCCCTCCACTTT. Residues: CATGTGGLISPLHF.

The chain employs TRBV7-9 and TRBJ2-2; tentatively, D is TRBD1 or TRBD2 (5 bases each). Germline-derived CDR1 and CDR2 are SEHNR and FQNEAQ (reference sequence). The V end lost 2 bases, the J end lost 7 bases, and 11 bases lay between the germline ends. This CDR3 has 14 residues. In nucleotides, the CDR3 is TGTGCCAGCAGCTTACCGAGGGGCCACGGGGAGCTGTTTTTT. Translation gives CASSLPRGHGELFF.

This clone was found a few times. This chain uses TRBV4-1 with TRBJ2-5; TRBD2 is a possible D gene (7 bases). Germline V gene data show CDR1 as MGHRA and CDR2 as YSYEKL. The CDR3 spans 15 residues. V dropped 2 bases and J dropped 1 base, with 11 bases sitting between them. Here the CDR3 reads CASSQNGGAQETQYF. In nucleotides, the CDR3 is TGCGCCAGCAGCCAAAATGGGGGGGCCCAAGAGACCCAGTACTTC.

The chain joins TRBV30 to TRBJ2-1; 8 bases line up with TRBD2. Germline CDR1 and CDR2: GTSNPN and SVGIG (reference sequence). The CDR3 contains 11 residues. With V trimmed by 3 bases and J by 12 bases, 4 bases remained unmatched. The CDR3 spells CAWRAGGGQFF. Written as DNA, the CDR3 is TGTGCCTGGAGGGCCGGGGGGGGGCAGTTCTTC.

The V and J genes are TRBV6-5 and TRBJ2-3; 9 nucleotides match TRBD2. Germline CDR1 and CDR2: MNHEY and SVGAGI. With V trimmed by 8 bases and J by 1 base, 7 bases remained unmatched. CDR3 length: 15 amino acids. The CDR3 nucleotides are TGTGCCAGCCGAGGGACTAGCTGGGGCACAGATACGCAGTATTTT. This gives the protein CASRGTSWGTDTQYF.

V and J are TRBV2 and TRBJ1-6, with a tentative D call TRBD1 (5 bases). Trimming removed 8 bases at V and 7 bases at J, with 21 bases between. From germline, CDR1 is SNHLY and CDR2 FYNNEI. The CDR3 extends over 16 amino acids. CDR3 sequence (DNA): TGTGCCAGCTACCCCTCGAGGGGTATGGGGAATTCACCCCTCCACTTT. Translating gives CASYPSRGMGNSPLHF.

This clone was counted only a few times. V and J are TRBV9 and TRBJ2-3; D possibly corresponds to TRBD1 (5 bases). This CDR3 is 13 amino acids long. Trimming left V 0 bases short and J 5 bases short, with 7 bases between. Germline loops: CDR1 SGDLS, CDR2 YYNGEE. The CDR3 DNA follows: TGTGCCAGCAGCGTAGGACAGATAGATACGCAGTATTTT. This codes for CASSVGQIDTQYF.

This clone was recorded only once. The rearrangement joins TRBV11-3 to TRBJ2-1; D is uncertain. CDR1 and CDR2 from the germline V gene are SGHNT and YENEEA. This CDR3 comprises 15 residues. Trimming cost V 5 bases and J 0 bases, with 11 bases left between them. DNA for the CDR3: TGTGCCAGCAGCGATCCGTCCATCTCCTACAATGAGCAGTTCTTC. This translates into CASSDPSISYNEQFF.

The rearrangement links TRBV7-3 to TRBJ1-2; 8 bases are shared with TRBD1. Germline V gene sequence: CDR1 SGHTA, CDR2 FQGTGA. V was clipped by 0 bases and J by 6 bases; unmatched bases: 3. The CDR3 runs to 14 residues. The CDR3 protein is CASSLTAGGNGYTF. Here the CDR3 DNA reads TGTGCCAGCAGCTTAACGGCAGGGGGCAATGGCTACACCTTC.